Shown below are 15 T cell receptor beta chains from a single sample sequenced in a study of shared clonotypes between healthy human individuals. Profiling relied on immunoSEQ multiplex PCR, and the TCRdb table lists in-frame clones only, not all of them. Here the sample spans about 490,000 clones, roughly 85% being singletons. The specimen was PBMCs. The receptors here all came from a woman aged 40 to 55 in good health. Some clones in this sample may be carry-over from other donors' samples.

CDR3 sequence (DNA): TGCGCCAGCAGCTTGGAGGGGCTCCCGAACACTGAAGCTTTCTTT. Protein: CASSLEGLPNTEAFF. The chain has TRBV5-1 and TRBJ1-1; D is perhaps TRBD1 (5 bases). Germline loops: CDR1 SGHRS, CDR2 YFSETQ. This CDR3 has 15 residues. The V end was cut by 0 bases, the J end by 1 base, with 10 bases between.

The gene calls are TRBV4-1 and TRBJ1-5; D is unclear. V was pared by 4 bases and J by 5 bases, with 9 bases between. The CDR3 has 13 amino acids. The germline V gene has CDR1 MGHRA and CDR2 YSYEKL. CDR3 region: CASSPRRDQPQHF. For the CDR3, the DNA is TGCGCCAGCAGCCCTCGGAGGGATCAGCCCCAGCATTTT.

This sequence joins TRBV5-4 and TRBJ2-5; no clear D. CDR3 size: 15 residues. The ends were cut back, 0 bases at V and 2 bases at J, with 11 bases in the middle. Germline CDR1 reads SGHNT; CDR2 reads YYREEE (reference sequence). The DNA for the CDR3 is TGTGCCAGCAGCTTGGTTGGTCAGGTACAAGAGACCCAGTACTTC. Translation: CASSLVGQVQETQYF. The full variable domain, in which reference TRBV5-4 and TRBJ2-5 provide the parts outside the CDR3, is ETGVTQSPTHLIKTRGQQVTLRCSSQSGHNTVSWYQQALGQGPQFIFQYYREEENGRGNFPPRFSGLQFPNYSSELNVNALELDDSALYLCASSLVGQVQETQYFGPGTRLLVL.

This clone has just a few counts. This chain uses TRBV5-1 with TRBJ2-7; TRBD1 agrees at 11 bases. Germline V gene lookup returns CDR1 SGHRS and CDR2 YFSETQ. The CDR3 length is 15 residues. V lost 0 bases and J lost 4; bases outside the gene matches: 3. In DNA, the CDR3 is TGCGCCAGCAGCTTGGAAGGGACAGGGGGTTACGAGCAGTACTTC. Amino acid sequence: CASSLEGTGGYEQYF.

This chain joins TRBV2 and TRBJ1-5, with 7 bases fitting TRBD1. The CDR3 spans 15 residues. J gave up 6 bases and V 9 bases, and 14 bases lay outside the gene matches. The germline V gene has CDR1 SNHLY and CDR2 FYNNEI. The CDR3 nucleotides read TGTGCCAGAACCTCCGGGACAGCCACCGGTCAGCCCCAGCATTTT. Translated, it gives CARTSGTATGQPQHF.

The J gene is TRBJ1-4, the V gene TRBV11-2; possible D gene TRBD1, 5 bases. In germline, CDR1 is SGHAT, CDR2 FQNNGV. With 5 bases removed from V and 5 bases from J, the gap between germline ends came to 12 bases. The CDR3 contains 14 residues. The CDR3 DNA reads TGTGCCAGCAGCCGGGGACCGTTGAATGAAAAACTGTTTTTT. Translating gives CASSRGPLNEKLFF. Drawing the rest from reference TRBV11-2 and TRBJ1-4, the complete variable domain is EAGVAQSPRYKIIEKRQSVAFWCNPISGHATLYWYQQILGQGPKLLIQFQNNGVVDDSQLPKDRFSAERLKGVDSTLKIQPAKLEDSAVYLCASSRGPLNEKLFFGSGTQLSVL.

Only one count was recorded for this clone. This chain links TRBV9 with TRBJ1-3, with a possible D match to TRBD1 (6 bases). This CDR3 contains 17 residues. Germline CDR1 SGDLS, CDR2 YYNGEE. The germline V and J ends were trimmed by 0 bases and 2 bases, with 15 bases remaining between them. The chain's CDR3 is CASSVEGVLMTGNTIYF. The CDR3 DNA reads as TGTGCCAGCAGCGTAGAGGGGGTCCTAATGACTGGAAACACCATATATTTT.

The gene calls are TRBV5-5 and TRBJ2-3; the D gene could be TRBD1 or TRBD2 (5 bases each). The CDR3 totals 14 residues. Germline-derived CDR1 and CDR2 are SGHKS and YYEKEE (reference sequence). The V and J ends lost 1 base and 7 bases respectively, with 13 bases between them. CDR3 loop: CASSLFEGFYTQYF. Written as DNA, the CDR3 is TGTGCCAGCAGCTTGTTTGAGGGGTTTTATACGCAGTATTTT.

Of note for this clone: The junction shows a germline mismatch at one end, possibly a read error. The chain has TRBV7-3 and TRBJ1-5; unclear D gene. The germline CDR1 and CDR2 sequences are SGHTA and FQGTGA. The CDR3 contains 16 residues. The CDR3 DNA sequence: TGTGCCAGCAGCGTAACGGCGGGCAGCGCGCATCAGCCCCAGCATTTT. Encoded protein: CASSVTAGSAHQPQHF.

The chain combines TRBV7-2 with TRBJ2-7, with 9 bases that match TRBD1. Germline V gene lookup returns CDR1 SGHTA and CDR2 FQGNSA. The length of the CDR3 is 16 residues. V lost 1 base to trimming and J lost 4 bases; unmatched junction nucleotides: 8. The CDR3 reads CASSLGVQGAGYEQYF. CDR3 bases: TGTGCCAGCAGCTTAGGTGTACAGGGGGCGGGATACGAGCAGTACTTC.

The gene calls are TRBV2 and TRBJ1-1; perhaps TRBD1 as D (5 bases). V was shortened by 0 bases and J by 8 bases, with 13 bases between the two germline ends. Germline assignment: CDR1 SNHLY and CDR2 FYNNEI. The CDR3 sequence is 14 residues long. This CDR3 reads CASSEAGGGGEAFF. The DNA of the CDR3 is TGTGCCAGCAGTGAAGCGGGGGGTGGCGGCGAAGCTTTCTTT.

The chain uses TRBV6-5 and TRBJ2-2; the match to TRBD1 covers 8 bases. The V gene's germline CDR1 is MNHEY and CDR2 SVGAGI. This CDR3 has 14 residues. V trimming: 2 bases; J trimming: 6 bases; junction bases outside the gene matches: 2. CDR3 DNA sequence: TGTGCCAGCAGTTACGGCAGGGGGCCCGGGGAGCTGTTTTTT. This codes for CASSYGRGPGELFF.

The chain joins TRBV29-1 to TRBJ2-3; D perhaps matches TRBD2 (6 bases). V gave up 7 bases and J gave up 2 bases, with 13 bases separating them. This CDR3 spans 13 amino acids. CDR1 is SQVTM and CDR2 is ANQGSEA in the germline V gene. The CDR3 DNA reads TGCAGCGCCAGGGACTTACTCACAGATACGCAGTATTTT. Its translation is CSARDLLTDTQYF.

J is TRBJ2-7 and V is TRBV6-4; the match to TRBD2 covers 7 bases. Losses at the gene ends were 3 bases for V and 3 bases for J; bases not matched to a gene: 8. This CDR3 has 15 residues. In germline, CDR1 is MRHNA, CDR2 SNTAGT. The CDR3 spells CASSESSGHGYEQYF. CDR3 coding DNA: TGTGCCAGCAGTGAAAGTAGCGGGCATGGCTACGAGCAGTACTTC.

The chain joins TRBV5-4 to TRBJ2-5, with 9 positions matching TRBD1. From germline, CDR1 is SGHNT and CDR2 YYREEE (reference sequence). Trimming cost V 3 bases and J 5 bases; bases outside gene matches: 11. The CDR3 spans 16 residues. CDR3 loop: CASSWGTGYQRETQYF. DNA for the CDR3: TGTGCCAGCAGCTGGGGGACAGGGTACCAAAGGGAGACCCAGTACTTC.